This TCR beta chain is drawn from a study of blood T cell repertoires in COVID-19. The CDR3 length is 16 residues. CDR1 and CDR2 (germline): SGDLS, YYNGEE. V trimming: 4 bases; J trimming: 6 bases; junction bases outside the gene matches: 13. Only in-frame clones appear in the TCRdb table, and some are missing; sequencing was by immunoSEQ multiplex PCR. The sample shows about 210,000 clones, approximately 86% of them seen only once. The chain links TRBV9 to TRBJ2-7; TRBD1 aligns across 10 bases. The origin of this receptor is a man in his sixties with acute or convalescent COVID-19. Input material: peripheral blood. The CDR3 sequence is CASSPQSSGTGAEQYF. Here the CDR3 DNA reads TGTGCCAGCAGCCCGCAATCCTCCGGGACAGGGGCCGAGCAGTACTTC.